This T cell receptor beta chain was recorded in a study of spatial heterogeneity in lung cancer. TCRdb reanalysed the 5' RACE reads using MiXCR and keeps one entry per CDR3 protein. The sample holds 20,000 to 25,000 distinct CDR3 sequences; 6.9% are singletons and the top ten take 14%. Stated time point: sample taken at primary tumor resection. Tumor, nontumor lung or frozen PBMC supplied whole RNA, sequenced without sorting. In its sample, this clonotype was seen a few times. The sequence derives from a male donor with early-stage non-small cell lung cancer. The input for sequencing was PBMCs, taken at surgery.

CDR3 in amino acids: CASSPGGGPTDTQYF. The CDR3 region has the DNA TGTGCCAGCAGCCCCGGGGGGGGGCCCACAGATACGCAGTATTTT. The chain links TRBV7-9 to TRBJ2-3, with TRBD2 matching over 8 bases. Germline V CDR1 and CDR2: SEHNR, FQNEAQ (reference sequence). The CDR3 is made up of 15 amino acids. V shed 5 bases, J shed 2 bases, and the junction held 6 bases outside the gene matches.